This T cell receptor beta chain is from a study of blood T cell repertoires in COVID-19. As for the study in general: Sample material is recorded as cDNA or gDNA derived from T cells, B-cell-depleted T cells, or PBMCs.

In the source study's methods: Amplification from reference gene primers served as the basis for estimated nucleated cell counts. TCRdb's copy holds only in-frame clones and misses some; the assay was immunoSEQ multiplex PCR. That table gives V, J and clone size, and the DNA gave D and trimming. Among fewer than 65,000 clones listed, 86% were seen once. The J segment lost 3 bases and the V segment lost 5 bases, leaving 9 bases of the junction unmatched. The germline gives CDR1 SGHTA, CDR2 FQGNSA. This CDR3 comprises 16 residues. The specimen was peripheral blood. The chain uses TRBV7-2 and TRBJ2-5; 10 nucleotides align to TRBD2. The receptor's source is a man in his fifties or sixties with acute or convalescent COVID-19. CDR3 in amino acids: CASSPTLAGKKETQYF. In DNA, the CDR3 is TGTGCCAGCAGCCCAACACTAGCGGGGAAAAAAGAGACCCAGTACTTC.